This is a list of T cell receptor beta chains from one sample in a study of blood T cell repertoires in COVID-19. The method was immunoSEQ multiplex PCR; TCRdb's version includes in-frame clones alone and lacks a portion of them. The sample lists about 260,000 clones, about nine tenths seen once, with about 4% in the top ten. Material: peripheral blood. The receptors here all came from a man between 60 and 75 years old who had recovered from COVID-19. The CDR3 runs from the conserved cysteine through the conserved F or W. Fields, in order: clone size, D gene, V gene, J gene, CDR3 protein, CDR3 DNA. D genes are given only for firm matches. Not every row has a clone size; where given, it reads once, few, many or a size class.

>once|-|TRBV2|TRBJ2-5
CASTFRETQYF
TGTGCCAGCACCTTCAGGGAGACCCAGTACTTC
>few|TRBD1|TRBV5-1|TRBJ1-1
CASSKGQGSTEAFF
TGCGCCAGCAGCAAGGGACAGGGGAGCACTGAAGCTTTCTTT
>-|TRBD2|TRBV11-2|TRBJ2-1
CASSALTSGAYNEQFF
TGTGCCAGCAGCGCCCTGACTAGCGGGGCATACAATGAGCAGTTCTTC
>-|-|TRBV15|TRBJ1-1
CATSQTGGAFF
TGTGCCACCAGCCAGACAGGTGGAGCTTTCTTT
>-|-|TRBV25-1|TRBJ2-2
CASRLGGLNTGELFF
TGTGCCAGCAGGCTGGGGGGATTAAACACCGGGGAGCTGTTTTTT
>-|TRBD1|TRBV24-1|TRBJ2-1
CATSRPGQGRNEQFF
TGTGCCACCAGTAGACCGGGACAGGGCAGGAATGAGCAGTTCTTC
>-|-|TRBV5-1|TRBJ1-1
CASSSDTEAFF
TGCGCCAGCAGCTCTGACACTGAAGCTTTCTTT
>-|-|TRBV5-1|TRBJ2-1
CASSLTRNEQFF
TGCGCCAGCAGCTTGACGCGGAATGAGCAGTTCTTC
>once|-|TRBV6-4|TRBJ1-2
CASSPLGGSYGYTF
TGTGCCAGCAGCCCCCTCGGAGGGAGTTATGGCTACACCTTC
>-|TRBD1|TRBV19|TRBJ1-1
CASSNPQGRNTEAFF
TGTGCCAGTAGCAACCCACAGGGGAGAAACACTGAAGCTTTCTTT
>-|-|TRBV15|TRBJ1-3
CATSRDYIVDSHSGNTIYF
TGTGCCACCAGCAGAGATTATATAGTTGACAGCCACTCTGGAAACACCATATATTTT
>-|TRBD1|TRBV9|TRBJ1-1
CASSVNWGTGLFF
TGTGCCAGCAGCGTTAATTGGGGGACAGGGCTATTCTTT
>-|-|TRBV5-1|TRBJ1-1
CASSFQNTEAFF
TGCGCCAGCAGCTTCCAGAACACTGAAGCTTTCTTT
>-|-|TRBV7-9|TRBJ2-1
CASSLFPGDGWNEQFF
TGTGCCAGCAGCTTATTTCCGGGGGATGGCTGGAATGAGCAGTTCTTC
>-|-|TRBV13|TRBJ2-7
CASSQGRIYEQYF
TGTGCCAGCTCCCAGGGCAGAATCTACGAGCAGTACTTC
>-|-|TRBV29-1|TRBJ1-1
CSVDGGSLTEAFF
TGCAGCGTTGATGGGGGCAGTTTGACTGAAGCTTTCTTT
>-|-|TRBV7-9|TRBJ1-4
CASSLVGAHGESEKLFF
TGTGCCAGCAGCTTAGTGGGGGCCCACGGGGAAAGTGAAAAACTGTTTTTT
>-|-|TRBV10-1|TRBJ1-1
CASASGGNTEAFF
TGCGCCAGCGCGTCTGGAGGGAACACTGAAGCTTTCTTT
>-|-|TRBV18|TRBJ2-2
CASSPLRQVGTGELFF
TGTGCCAGCTCACCACTACGACAGGTGGGCACCGGGGAGCTGTTTTTT
>-|-|TRBV27|TRBJ2-2
CASSLRDTRTGELFF
TGTGCCAGCAGTTTAAGGGACACTCGTACCGGGGAGCTGTTTTTT
>once|-|TRBV11-3|TRBJ1-1
CASSWYIGAEAFF
TGTGCCAGCAGCTGGTACATAGGAGCTGAAGCTTTCTTT
>once|-|TRBV19|TRBJ1-5
CASSTPGQPNQPQHF
TGTGCCAGTAGCACCCCCGGACAGCCCAATCAGCCCCAGCATTTT
>-|TRBD2|TRBV7-2|TRBJ2-3
CASSLGRGVVQYF
TGTGCCAGCAGCTTAGGGCGGGGGGTTGTGCAGTATTTT
>-|TRBD1|TRBV13|TRBJ1-3
CASSIRQGGPGNTIYF
TGTGCCAGCAGCATTCGACAGGGTGGGCCTGGAAACACCATATATTTT
>-|-|TRBV6-1|TRBJ1-2
CASTLGRMNYGYTF
TGTGCCAGCACCCTCGGGAGGATGAACTATGGCTACACCTTC